Below, 26 T cell receptor beta chains from the same sample are listed, as sequenced in a study of regulatory T cells in long-lasting Graves disease. Time point reported: newly diagnosed GD, antithyroid drugs for less than 3 months. RNA from PBMCs was the source of the TCR library. Arm-PCR of CDR3 regions with iRepertoire HTBI primers generated TCR beta libraries. TCRdb passed the multiplex PCR reads through MiXCR, listing each CDR3 protein once. The sample lists some 600,000 distinct CDR3 sequences, around 16% occurring once. This sample was shared with a second study, whose subject was T cells in Graves' hyperthyroidism and ophthalmopathy.

The material was peripheral blood mononuclear cells (PBMCs), obtained at new diagnosis, from a patient treated with antithyroid drugs. The receptors come from a man in his late teens or twenties with Graves disease.

This clonotype was detected many times. The chain joins TRBV5-4 to TRBJ1-2, with TRBD1 matching 8 bases. The CDR3 loop spans 13 amino acids. Germline CDR1 and CDR2: SGHNT and YYREEE (reference sequence). J lost 7 bases, V lost 4 bases, and 6 bases had no gene match. CDR3 nucleotide sequence: TGTGCCAGCAGCGAGGACAGGGTGCTTGGCTACACCTTC. Its translation: CASSEDRVLGYTF. Full variable domain (rest looked up from reference TRBV5-4 and TRBJ1-2): ETGVTQSPTHLIKTRGQQVTLRCSSQSGHNTVSWYQQALGQGPQFIFQYYREEENGRGNFPPRFSGLQFPNYSSELNVNALELDDSALYLCASSEDRVLGYTFGSGTRLTVV.

This clonotype was observed at least ten times. The V call is TRBV2, the J call TRBJ2-1; TRBD2 is a possible D gene (5 bases). V gave up 3 bases and J gave up 2 bases, with 11 bases separating them. The CDR3 has 15 residues. The germline V gene encodes CDR1 SNHLY and CDR2 FYNNEI. The CDR3 sequence is CASSDGRGTYNEQFF. The CDR3 coding sequence is TGTGCCAGCAGTGACGGCCGGGGTACCTACAATGAGCAGTTCTTC.

This clonotype was found a few times. J is TRBJ2-7 and V is TRBV7-9; D remains unclear. The CDR3 has 13 amino acids. Germline CDR1 reads SEHNR; CDR2 reads FQNEAQ (reference sequence). V shed 2 bases and J shed 4 bases, with 9 bases lying between them. CDR3 amino acids: CASSLQVGYEQYF. Written as DNA, the CDR3 is TGTGCCAGCAGCTTACAGGTGGGGTACGAGCAGTACTTC.

A single count supports this clonotype. This chain uses TRBV7-3 with TRBJ1-2; 7 bases line up with TRBD1. The V gene's germline CDR1 is SGHTA and CDR2 FQGTGA. The CDR3 extends over 14 amino acids. Trimming at V came to 5 bases and at J to 3 bases, leaving 6 bases not matched to a gene. CDR3 DNA sequence: TGTGCCAGCAGCCCCGGGACAGAACACTATGGCTACACCTTC. Protein sequence: CASSPGTEHYGYTF.

This clonotype was detected a few times. The chain couples TRBV27 to TRBJ2-5; TRBD2 is a possible D gene (5 bases). Germline V gene lookup returns CDR1 MNHEY and CDR2 SMNVEV (reference sequence). The length of the CDR3 is 14 residues. V lost 2 bases and J 2 bases, leaving 9 bases between the germline ends. The CDR3 DNA reads TGTGCCAGCAGTTTACCGGACTCACAAGAGACCCAGTACTTC. Translation gives CASSLPDSQETQYF.

This clonotype was picked up many times. The chain combines TRBV6-1 with TRBJ2-2; D is perhaps TRBD2 (6 bases). Germline lookup yields CDR1 MNHNS and CDR2 SASEGT. Between the trimmed V and J ends, which lost 6 bases and 5 bases, there was a span of 7 bases. This CDR3 contains 12 residues. CDR3 amino acids: CASSGLTGELFF. For the CDR3, the DNA is TGTGCCAGCAGCGGACTAACCGGGGAGCTGTTTTTT.

This clonotype was seen many times. The rearrangement joins TRBV15 to TRBJ1-2; D uncertain. There are 13 residues in the CDR3. Germline values: CDR1 LNHNV, CDR2 YYDKDF (reference sequence). The ends were cut back, 2 bases at V and 2 bases at J, with 6 bases in the middle. The CDR3 protein is CATSRPQNYGYTF. The CDR3 bases are TGTGCCACCAGCAGACCCCAGAACTATGGCTACACCTTC.

The J gene is TRBJ1-2, the V gene TRBV12-3 or TRBV12-4, with D unresolved. The CDR3 runs to 11 residues. The V end was cut by 1 base, the J end by 8 bases, with 5 bases between. Here the CDR3 DNA reads TGTGCCAGCAGTTTAGATAGGGGCTACACCTTC. It is translated as CASSLDRGYTF.

This chain links TRBV20-1 with TRBJ1-6; TRBD1 is a possible D gene (6 bases). In germline, CDR1 is DFQATT, CDR2 SNEGSKA (reference sequence). The germline V and J ends were trimmed by 4 bases and 7 bases, with 14 bases remaining between them. The CDR3 is made up of 14 amino acids. CDR3 amino acids: CSAIGGVNNSPLHF. Written as DNA, the CDR3 is TGCAGTGCTATCGGGGGCGTAAACAATTCACCCCTCCACTTT.

V is TRBV12-3 or TRBV12-4 and J is TRBJ1-6, with D possibly being TRBD1 (6 bases). The CDR3 sequence is 13 residues long. V dropped 7 bases and J dropped 6 bases, with 10 bases sitting between them. As DNA, the CDR3 is TGTGCCAGCAAACGGGACACTAATTCACCCCTCCACTTT. Translated: CASKRDTNSPLHF.

The rearrangement uses TRBV3-1 and TRBJ2-1, with 8 bases matching TRBD2. Germline V gene data show CDR1 as LGHDT and CDR2 as YNNKEL (reference sequence). This CDR3 has 14 residues. Trimming took 3 bases from V and 7 from J; bases not matched to a gene: 5. The CDR3 nucleotides read TGTGCCAGCAGCCACCGGGAGGGAGGAAATGAGCAGTTCTTC. This gives the protein CASSHREGGNEQFF.

This clonotype showed up many times. The gene calls are TRBV28 and TRBJ1-5; 9 bases fit TRBD1. The length of the CDR3 is 13 residues. V was pared by 5 bases and J by 5 bases, with 1 base of the junction left unmatched. Germline CDR1 and CDR2: MDHEN and SYDVKM. The CDR3 bases are TGTGCCAGCAGTAGACAGGGGGATCAGCCCCAGCATTTT. This gives the protein CASSRQGDQPQHF.

This sequence joins TRBV5-5 and TRBJ2-3, with TRBD2 matching 7 bases. Germline V gene sequence: CDR1 SGHKS, CDR2 YYEKEE (reference sequence). The CDR3 is 15 amino acids. V lost 4 bases, J lost 0 bases, and 5 bases stayed unmatched. CDR3 sequence (DNA): TGTGCCAGCAGCCGCCTAGCGGTTAGCACAGATACGCAGTATTTT. Protein: CASSRLAVSTDTQYF.

This clonotype has at least ten counts. The chain joins TRBV20-1 to TRBJ1-2; D is unclear. This CDR3 has 12 residues. Germline CDR1 DFQATT, CDR2 SNEGSKA (reference sequence). Trimming removed 0 bases from V and 8 bases from J, with 10 bases in between. The CDR3, as DNA: TGCAGTGCTAGAGATCAAGGAGGGGGCTACACCTTC. It specifies CSARDQGGGYTF.

This clonotype came up many times. The rearrangement links TRBV27 to TRBJ2-7, with TRBD2 matching over 9 bases. The CDR3 has 18 amino acids. The V gene's germline CDR1 is MNHEY and CDR2 SMNVEV (reference sequence). The J segment lost 3 bases and the V segment lost 7 bases, leaving 19 bases of the junction unmatched. CDR3 bases: TGTGCCAGCACCCGTAGACTAGCGGAGAGGGGGCTCTACTACGAGCAGTACTTC. Translated, it gives CASTRRLAERGLYYEQYF.

This clonotype was detected many times. J is TRBJ2-7 and V is TRBV11-2; D remains ambiguous. The V and J ends lost 0 bases and 6 bases respectively, with 9 bases between them. This CDR3 comprises 13 residues. The germline V gene has CDR1 SGHAT and CDR2 FQNNGV. CDR3 sequence (DNA): TGTGCCAGCAGCTTAGATATAGGGTCCGAGCAGTACTTC. It encodes CASSLDIGSEQYF.

The gene calls are TRBV20-1 and TRBJ2-1; D perhaps matches TRBD2 (6 bases). Per germline, CDR1 DFQATT and CDR2 SNEGSKA (reference sequence). The CDR3 covers 13 residues. V gave up 4 bases and J gave up 6 bases, with 13 bases separating them. CDR3 amino acids: CSAIIHGGNEQFF. The CDR3 DNA is TGCAGTGCTATCATCCACGGGGGCAATGAGCAGTTCTTC.

This chain uses TRBV10-3 with TRBJ2-2; TRBD1 aligns across 9 bases. The CDR3 runs to 16 residues. V was pared by 4 bases and J by 4 bases, with 7 bases of the junction left unmatched. Germline V gene data show CDR1 as ENHRY and CDR2 as SYGVKD. The CDR3 DNA sequence: TGTGCCATCAGTGGCTTGGGACAGGGAATCACCGGGGAGCTGTTTTTT. Encoded protein: CAISGLGQGITGELFF.

CDR3 bases: TGTGCTAGTGGGGTGACTAGCGGGACGAATGAGCAGTTCTTC. Amino acids: CASGVTSGTNEQFF. The chain recombines TRBV12-5 with TRBJ2-1; 11 bases agree with TRBD2. The junction had 5 bases not matched to a gene; V was cut back by 6 bases and J by 7 bases. The CDR3 runs to 14 residues. Germline V gene data show CDR1 as LGHNT and CDR2 as FRNRAP.

This clonotype was seen only a few times. The chain has TRBV13 and TRBJ2-1; TRBD2 aligns across 7 bases. The junction had 10 bases not matched to a gene; V was cut back by 10 bases and J by 7 bases. The length of the CDR3 is 13 residues. Germline lookup yields CDR1 PRHDT and CDR2 FYEKMQ (reference sequence). CDR3 bases: TGTGCCACTCGAGAAGCGGGAAGGAATGAGCAGTTCTTC. It is translated as CATREAGRNEQFF.

This clonotype was found many times. This rearrangement joins TRBV7-6 to TRBJ2-1; D is possibly TRBD2 (6 bases). V was shortened by 5 bases and J by 4 bases, with 18 bases between the two germline ends. The germline CDR1 and CDR2 sequences are SGHVS and FNYEAQ. The CDR3 is 16 residues long. The chain's CDR3 is CASSPLEGLGYNEQFF. CDR3 DNA sequence: TGTGCCAGCAGCCCCCTGGAGGGGTTGGGATACAATGAGCAGTTCTTC.

Ten or more counts support this clonotype. The chain employs TRBV6-1 and TRBJ2-1; TRBD1 agrees at 7 bases. The CDR3 extends over 14 amino acids. CDR1 and CDR2 (germline): MNHNS, SASEGT. V gave up 8 bases and J gave up 7 bases; unmatched junction bases: 11. Here the CDR3 DNA reads TGTGCCAGCGCCCGGGACAGAGTCTTGAATGAGCAGTTCTTC. This gives the protein CASARDRVLNEQFF.

This clonotype occurred many times. The chain carries TRBV7-9 and TRBJ2-5; TRBD2 aligns across 7 bases. Germline lookup yields CDR1 SEHNR and CDR2 FQNEAQ (reference sequence). The junction had 3 bases not matched to a gene; V was cut back by 1 base and J by 4 bases. The CDR3 extends over 14 amino acids. CDR3 DNA: TGTGCCAGCAGCTTAGTGGCTAGCGGAGAGACCCAGTACTTC. Its translation: CASSLVASGETQYF.

V usage is TRBV13 and J usage is TRBJ2-2; 14 bases are a match to TRBD2. Germline trimming cut 0 bases from V and 6 bases from J; bases unmatched to any gene: 6. Germline V gene data show CDR1 as PRHDT and CDR2 as FYEKMQ (reference sequence). The CDR3 has 18 amino acids. CDR3 in amino acids: CASSLGTSGRGLPGELFF. In DNA, the CDR3 is TGTGCCAGCAGCTTAGGGACTAGCGGGAGGGGCCTCCCCGGGGAGCTGTTTTTT.

This clonotype occurred many times. The V and J genes are TRBV2 and TRBJ1-2; possibly TRBD1 for D (5 bases). Germline CDR1 and CDR2: SNHLY and FYNNEI. The CDR3 sequence is 12 residues long. The V end was cut by 3 bases, the J end by 8 bases, with 10 bases between. The CDR3 here is CASSEQGYGYTF. The CDR3 nucleotides read TGTGCCAGCAGTGAGCAGGGTTACGGCTACACCTTC.

The chain recombines TRBV18 with TRBJ2-7, with 14 positions matching TRBD2. Germline V gene sequence: CDR1 KGHSH, CDR2 LQKENI. The CDR3 length is 20 residues. J was trimmed by 0 bases and V by 2 bases; bases with no gene match: 12. The CDR3: CASSPRLLGLAGVVSYEQYF. The CDR3, as DNA: TGTGCCAGCTCACCAAGGCTTCTGGGACTAGCGGGAGTCGTCTCCTACGAGCAGTACTTC.